The rows below give T cell receptor beta chains drawn from one sample of a study of shared clonotypes between healthy human individuals. Assay used: immunoSEQ multiplex PCR; TCRdb lists only in-frame clones, some missing. Here the sample spans roughly 1 million clones, under 80% being singletons. What was sequenced was memory CD4+ T cells sorted from blood. The source is a man in his late teens or twenties in good health. The CDR3 runs from the conserved cysteine through the conserved F or W. A D gene is named only where the DNA matches it firmly. Only part of the rows carry a size: once, few, many, or a class if the clone is expanded.

TRBD2	TRBV7-9	-	TRBJ2-7	CASSRDPGGSEQYF	TGTGCCAGCAGCAGAGATCCCGGGGGGAGCGAGCAGTACTTC
TRBD2	TRBV9	-	TRBJ2-7	CASSVGTSGNDYEQYF	TGTGCCAGCAGCGTCGGGACTAGCGGGAACGACTACGAGCAGTACTTC
-	TRBV5-8	few	TRBJ2-7	CASSFGEQYF	TGTGCCAGCAGCTTTGGAGAGCAGTACTTC
TRBD1	TRBV5-1	-	TRBJ2-7	CASSSTGTAPEQYF	TGCGCCAGCAGCTCTACCGGGACAGCCCCCGAGCAGTACTTC
TRBD2	TRBV5-6	-	TRBJ2-2	CASSPRASGLTGELFF	TGTGCCAGCAGCCCCAGGGCTAGCGGGCTAACCGGGGAGCTGTTTTTT
TRBD1	TRBV18	once	TRBJ1-2	CASSPMTGGSEGYTF	TGTGCCAGCTCACCCATGACAGGGGGTTCGGAAGGCTACACCTTC
-	TRBV28	-	TRBJ1-2	CASRPQGSGGYTF	TGTGCCAGCAGGCCCCAGGGTAGCGGTGGCTACACCTTC
-	TRBV4-1	-	TRBJ1-1	CASSPLGAGNTEAFF	TGCGCCAGCAGCCCACTGGGGGCAGGGAATACTGAAGCTTTCTTT
-	TRBV6-5	few	TRBJ2-2	CASQQQGRTGELFF	TGTGCCAGCCAACAGCAGGGCCGCACCGGGGAGCTGTTTTTT
-	TRBV4-3	few	TRBJ2-7	CASSRLSGVTYEQYF	TGCGCCAGCAGCCGGCTATCGGGAGTCACCTACGAGCAGTACTTC
-	TRBV19	-	TRBJ1-1	CASSETVCTEAFF	TGTGCCAGTAGCGAGACGGTCTGCACTGAAGCTTTCTTT
-	TRBV11-2	few	TRBJ2-7	CASSLEGGKSYEQYF	TGTGCCAGCAGCTTAGAGGGGGGCAAATCCTACGAGCAGTACTTC
-	TRBV29-1	-	TRBJ2-3	CSVAPADTQYF	TGCAGCGTTGCCCCAGCAGATACGCAGTATTTT
-	TRBV13	-	TRBJ2-1	CASSLEGSLREQFF	TGTGCCAGCAGCTTAGAGGGTAGCCTCCGGGAGCAGTTCTTC
TRBD1	TRBV7-2	few	TRBJ2-2	CASSSETGVIGELFF	TGTGCCAGCAGCTCAGAGACAGGGGTGATCGGGGAGCTGTTTTTT
TRBD1	TRBV7-9	-	TRBJ2-7	CASSSPGTGTSYEQYF	TGTGCCAGCAGCTCTCCCGGGACAGGGACCTCCTACGAGCAGTACTTC
-	TRBV19	-	TRBJ1-1	CASSIIGAENTEAFF	TGTGCCAGTAGTATCATCGGGGCCGAGAACACTGAAGCTTTCTTT
-	TRBV7-9	few	TRBJ1-1	CASSEEGRPEAFF	TGTGCCAGCAGTGAGGAGGGTCGACCTGAAGCTTTCTTT
-	TRBV18	-	TRBJ2-7	CASSPAGDFYEQYF	TGTGCCAGCTCACCCGCCGGGGATTTCTACGAGCAGTACTTC
-	TRBV19	-	TRBJ2-3	CASSTLADTQYF	TGTGCCAGTAGTACCCTAGCGGATACGCAGTATTTT
-	TRBV9	-	TRBJ1-3	CASSVAPGNTIYF	TGTGCCAGCAGCGTGGCACCGGGAAACACCATATATTTT
-	TRBV30	-	TRBJ1-2	CAWSVRTNANYGYTF	TGTGCCTGGAGTGTAAGGACAAACGCTAACTATGGCTACACCTTC
-	TRBV18	-	TRBJ1-4	CASSPFNEKLFF	TGTGCCAGCTCACCTTTTAATGAAAAACTGTTTTTT
-	TRBV6-6	once	TRBJ2-7	CASSSMGEQYF	TGTGCCAGCAGTTCGATGGGAGAGCAGTACTTC
-	TRBV19	once	TRBJ1-2	CASSIAPFGGYGYTF	TGTGCCAGTAGTATAGCCCCCTTCGGTGGCTATGGCTACACCTTC
-	TRBV27	-	TRBJ2-6	CASSLLGGSGANVLTF	TGTGCCAGCAGTTTATTGGGGGGCAGTGGGGCCAACGTCCTGACTTTC
-	TRBV9	few	TRBJ1-6	CASSARDGSPLHF	TGTGCCAGCAGCGCCCGAGATGGTTCACCCCTCCACTTT
TRBD1	TRBV25-1	-	TRBJ2-4	CASSEYDGRGNKNIQYF	TGTGCCAGCAGTGAATATGATGGCAGGGGGAACAAAAACATTCAGTACTTC
-	TRBV6-5	-	TRBJ1-6	CASSYSDSLSSPLHF	TGTGCCAGCAGTTACTCCGACAGTTTAAGTTCACCCCTCCACTTT
-	TRBV28	few	TRBJ1-5	CASRPSFGTSSNQPQHF	TGTGCCAGCAGACCGTCTTTCGGGACGTCCAGCAATCAGCCCCAGCATTTT
TRBD1	TRBV6-1	-	TRBJ1-1	CASPGQGGVEAFF	TGTGCCAGCCCGGGACAGGGGGGAGTTGAAGCTTTCTTT
-	TRBV7-9	-	TRBJ2-2	CASSLELVAGELFF	TGTGCCAGCAGCTTAGAACTAGTAGCCGGGGAGCTGTTTTTT
TRBD2	TRBV12-5	-	TRBJ2-1	CASGLTSGGAYNEQFF	TGTGCTAGTGGTTTGACTAGCGGGGGGGCATACAATGAGCAGTTCTTC
-	TRBV28	-	TRBJ1-2	CASHRANYGYTF	TGTGCCAGCCACAGGGCTAACTATGGCTACACCTTC
TRBD2	TRBV28	-	TRBJ2-5	CASSFGLAGGKETQYF	TGTGCCAGCAGTTTTGGGCTAGCGGGGGGAAAAGAGACCCAGTACTTC
TRBD2	TRBV11-3	-	TRBJ2-5	CASSEVAGGRETQYF	TGTGCCAGCAGCGAGGTAGCGGGAGGACGAGAGACCCAGTACTTC
-	TRBV19	-	TRBJ2-4	CASSGGTKNIQYF	TGTGCCAGTAGTGGAGGAACCAAAAACATTCAGTACTTC
-	TRBV10-2	few	TRBJ2-2	CASSESQGTGELFF	TGCGCCAGCAGTGAGTCGCAGGGGACCGGGGAGCTGTTTTTT
-	TRBV9	once	TRBJ2-7	CASSPRGDSSYEQYF	TGTGCCAGCAGCCCTAGAGGGGATAGCTCCTACGAGCAGTACTTC
-	TRBV29-1	-	TRBJ2-3	CRRVWSLTDTQYF	TGCAGACGTGTATGGTCCCTCACAGATACGCAGTATTTT
-	TRBV28	-	TRBJ1-3	CASSGPPNTIYF	TGTGCCAGCAGTGGGCCGCCGAACACCATATATTTT
-	TRBV5-6	-	TRBJ2-1	CASIPGFQYNEQFF	TGTGCCAGCATCCCGGGGTTCCAGTACAATGAGCAGTTCTTC
TRBD1	TRBV4-3	-	TRBJ2-7	CASSQEPGQLYEQYF	TGCGCCAGCAGCCAGGAACCGGGACAGCTCTACGAGCAGTACTTC
TRBD2	TRBV25-1	-	TRBJ2-1	CASRLAGGTYNEQFF	TGTGCCAGCCGTTTAGCGGGAGGGACATACAATGAGCAGTTCTTC
-	TRBV4-3	-	TRBJ2-7	CASSQRDSTYEQYF	TGCGCCAGCAGCCAAAGGGACTCGACCTACGAGCAGTACTTC
TRBD1	TRBV25-1	-	TRBJ2-7	CASSEPTGGVSYEQYF	TGTGCCAGCAGTGAACCGACAGGGGGTGTCTCCTACGAGCAGTACTTC
-	TRBV5-6	-	TRBJ2-5	CASSLDETQYF	TGTGCCAGCAGCTTGGATGAGACCCAGTACTTC
-	TRBV6-4	-	TRBJ2-7	CASKFGDLYEQYF	TGTGCCAGCAAGTTTGGGGATCTCTACGAGCAGTACTTC
-	TRBV6-1	-	TRBJ1-2	CASRGQNNYGYTF	TGTGCCAGCAGAGGACAGAATAACTATGGCTACACCTTC
-	TRBV11-2	-	TRBJ2-5	CASSLSVLETQYF	TGTGCCAGCAGCTTAAGTGTGTTGGAGACCCAGTACTTC